This T cell receptor (beta chain) was recovered during a study of early T cells in non-severe SARS-CoV-2 infection. Study-level information: Chains stayed unpaired after sequencing of bulk RNA from unsorted whole blood. General study points: VDJdb matching favored anti-spike CD8 responses, missing private and CD4 specificities.

The CDR3 is 16 amino acids. Trimming took 3 bases from V and 5 from J, leaving 18 bases between them. This clonotype was counted many times. Antigen: not known. Separate cDNA molecules each had unique molecular identifiers attached to them. MiXCR, run by TCRdb on the 5' RACE reads, gives a single entry per CDR3 protein. Here the sample spans tens of thousands of distinct CDR3 sequences, roughly an eighth being singletons. This sequence joins TRBV23-1 and TRBJ2-3; D perhaps matches TRBD1 (5 bases). TRBV23-1 is assigned to the ORF class and has an uncertain function. Specimen: whole blood. The sequence came from an adult who was a healthcare worker with PCR-confirmed SARS-CoV-2 infection or an uninfected control (not recorded which). CDR3 loop: CASSHPTAISEDTQYF. CDR3 nucleotides: TGCGCCAGCAGTCATCCGACAGCGATATCCGAAGATACGCAGTATTTT.